This T cell receptor beta chain was identified during a study of blood T cell repertoires in COVID-19. On the study more broadly: Specimens from acute and convalescent COVID-19 originated in the United States, Italy and Spain. PBMCs, B-cell-depleted T cells, or T cells were the source of the cDNA or gDNA that made up the material.

Trimming stripped 2 bases from V and 0 bases from J, with 7 bases between. The CDR3 extends over 14 amino acids. Germline-derived CDR1 and CDR2 are SGDLS and YYNGEE. In the original processing: Reference gene primer amplification yielded estimated nucleated cell counts. Only in-frame clones appear in the TCRdb table, and some are missing; sequencing was by immunoSEQ multiplex PCR. The V and J calls and the clone size are those of that table, but D and trimming were determined from the DNA. The profile covers fewer than 350,000 clones, with about 91% appearing a single time and approximately 3% taken by the ten largest.

The V and J genes are TRBV9 and TRBJ2-3, with D uncertain. The specimen sequenced was PBMCs or T cells enriched from blood (not recorded which). This clonotype was obtained from a man in his forties who had been exposed to COVID-19. The CDR3 DNA follows: TGTGCCAGCAGCGTGTCTTCTAGCACAGATACGCAGTATTTT. As protein: CASSVSSSTDTQYF. The variable domain in full, with the rest retrieved from reference TRBV9 and TRBJ2-3, is DSGVTQTPKHLITATGQRVTLRCSPRSGDLSVYWYQQSLDQGLQFLIQYYNGEERAKGNILERFSAQQFPDLHSELNLSSLELGDSALYFCASSVSSSTDTQYFGPGTRLTVL.